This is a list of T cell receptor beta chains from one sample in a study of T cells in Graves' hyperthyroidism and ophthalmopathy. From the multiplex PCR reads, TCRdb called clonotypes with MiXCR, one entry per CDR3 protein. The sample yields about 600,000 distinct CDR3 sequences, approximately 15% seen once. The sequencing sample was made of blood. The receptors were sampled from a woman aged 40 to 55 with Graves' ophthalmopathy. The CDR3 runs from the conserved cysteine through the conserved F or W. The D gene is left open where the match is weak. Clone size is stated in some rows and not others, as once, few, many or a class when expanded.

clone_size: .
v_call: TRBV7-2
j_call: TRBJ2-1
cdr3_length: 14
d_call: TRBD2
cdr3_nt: TGTGCCAGCAACCCCGCAGCGGGAGTCAATGAGCAGTTCTTC
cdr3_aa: CASNPAAGVNEQFF

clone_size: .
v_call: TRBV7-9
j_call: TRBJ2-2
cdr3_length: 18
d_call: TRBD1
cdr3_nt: TGTGCCAGCAGCCCTGGGCCCCCGGGACAGGGGAACACCGGGGAGCTGTTTTTT
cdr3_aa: CASSPGPPGQGNTGELFF

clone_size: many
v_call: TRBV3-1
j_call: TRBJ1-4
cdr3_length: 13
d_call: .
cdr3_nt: TGTGCCAGCAGTCCCAGACACAGTGAAAAACTGTTTTTT
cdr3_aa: CASSPRHSEKLFF

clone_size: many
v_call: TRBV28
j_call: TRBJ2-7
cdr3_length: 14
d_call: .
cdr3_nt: TGTGCCAGCAGCCCCTCAACTATCGGGGACGAGCAGTACTTC
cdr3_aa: CASSPSTIGDEQYF

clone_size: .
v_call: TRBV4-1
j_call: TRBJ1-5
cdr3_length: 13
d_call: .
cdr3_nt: TGCGCCAGCAGCCAAGACACAGCTCAGCCCCAGCATTTT
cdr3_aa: CASSQDTAQPQHF

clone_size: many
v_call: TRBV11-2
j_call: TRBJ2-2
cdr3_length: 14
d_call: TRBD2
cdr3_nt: TGTGCCAGCCGCAACAGCGGGGCCACCGGGGAGCTGTTTTTT
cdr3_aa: CASRNSGATGELFF

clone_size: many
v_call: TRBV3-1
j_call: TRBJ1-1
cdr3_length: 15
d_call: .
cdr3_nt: TGTGCCAGCAGCCAACGCGGTCGTGGTGGCACTGAAGCTTTCTTT
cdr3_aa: CASSQRGRGGTEAFF

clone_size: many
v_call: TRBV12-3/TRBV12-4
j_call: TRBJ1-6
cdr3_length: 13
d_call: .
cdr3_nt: TGTGCCAGCAGTTTTAGCCGAAATTCACCCCTCCACTTT
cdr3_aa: CASSFSRNSPLHF

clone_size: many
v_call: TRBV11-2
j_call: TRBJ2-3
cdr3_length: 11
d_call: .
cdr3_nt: TGTGCCAGCAGCTTAAGATATACGCAGTATTTT
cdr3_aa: CASSLRYTQYF

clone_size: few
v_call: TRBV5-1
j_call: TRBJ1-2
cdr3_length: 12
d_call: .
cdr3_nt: TGCGCCAGCAGCTTGGATAGATATGGCTACGCCTTC
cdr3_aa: CASSLDRYGYAF

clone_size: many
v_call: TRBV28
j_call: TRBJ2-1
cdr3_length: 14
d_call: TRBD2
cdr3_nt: TGTGCCAGCAGACCAGGACTAGTAGGAGATGAGCAGTTCTTC
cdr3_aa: CASRPGLVGDEQFF

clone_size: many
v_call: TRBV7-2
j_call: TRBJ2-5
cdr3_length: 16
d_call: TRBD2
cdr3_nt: TGTGCCAGCAGCGTCCTGACTAGCGGGGATGGGGAGACCCAGTACTTC
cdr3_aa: CASSVLTSGDGETQYF

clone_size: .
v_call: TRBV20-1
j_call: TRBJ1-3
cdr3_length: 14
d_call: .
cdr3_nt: TGCAGTGCTAGAGATGGTGGGACCGGAAACACCATATATTTT
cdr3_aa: CSARDGGTGNTIYF

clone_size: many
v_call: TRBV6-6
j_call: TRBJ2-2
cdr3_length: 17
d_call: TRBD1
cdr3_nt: TGTGCCAGCAGTTACGAAGGGACAGCCCCGAACACCGGGGAGCTGTTTTTT
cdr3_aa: CASSYEGTAPNTGELFF

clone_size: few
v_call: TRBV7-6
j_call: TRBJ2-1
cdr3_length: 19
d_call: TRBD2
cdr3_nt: TGTGCCAGCAGCTTAGGAGGGGGACTAGCGGGGAAGATCCCCAGGGAGCAGTTCTTC
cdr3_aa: CASSLGGGLAGKIPREQFF

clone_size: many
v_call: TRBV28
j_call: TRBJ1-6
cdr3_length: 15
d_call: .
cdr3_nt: TGTGCCAGCAGTACATATGGGGGGTATAATTCACCCCTCCACTTT
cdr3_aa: CASSTYGGYNSPLHF

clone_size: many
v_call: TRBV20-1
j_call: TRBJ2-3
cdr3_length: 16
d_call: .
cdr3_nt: TGCAGTGCTTCTCCCGGACATTCCGGGAGCCCAGATACGCAGTATTTT
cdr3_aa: CSASPGHSGSPDTQYF

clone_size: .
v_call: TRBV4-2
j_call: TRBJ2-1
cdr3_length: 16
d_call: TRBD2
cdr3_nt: TGTGCCAGCAGCCTCATTCCTAGCGGGGTGGGGAATGAGCAGTTCTTC
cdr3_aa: CASSLIPSGVGNEQFF

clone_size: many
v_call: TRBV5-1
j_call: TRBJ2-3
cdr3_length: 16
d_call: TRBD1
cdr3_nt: TGCGCCAGCAGCTTGCCGACAGGGGCCACAGGGGATACGCAGTATTTT
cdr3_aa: CASSLPTGATGDTQYF

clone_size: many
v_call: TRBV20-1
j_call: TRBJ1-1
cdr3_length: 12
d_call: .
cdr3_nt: TGCAGTGCTAGAAGGACACACACTGAAGCTTTCTTT
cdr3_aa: CSARRTHTEAFF

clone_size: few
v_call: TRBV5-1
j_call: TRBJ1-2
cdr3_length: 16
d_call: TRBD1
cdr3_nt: TGCGCCAGCAGCTACTCGGGACAGGGGAAGAACTATGGCTACACCTTC
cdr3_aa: CASSYSGQGKNYGYTF

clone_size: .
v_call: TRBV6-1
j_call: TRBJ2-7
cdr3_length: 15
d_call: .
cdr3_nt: TGTGCCAGCAGTGAAGCGCATCTTCACCTCTACGAGCAGTACTTC
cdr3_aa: CASSEAHLHLYEQYF

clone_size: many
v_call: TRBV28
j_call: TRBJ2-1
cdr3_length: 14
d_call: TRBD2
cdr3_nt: TGTGCCAGCAGTTTCGGACGGGGGGGCAATGAGCAGTTCTTC
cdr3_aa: CASSFGRGGNEQFF

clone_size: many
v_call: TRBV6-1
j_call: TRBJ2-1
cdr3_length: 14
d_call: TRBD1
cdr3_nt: TGTGCCAGCAGTCTCCTTCGACAGGGCCCGGAGCAGTTCTTC
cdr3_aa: CASSLLRQGPEQFF

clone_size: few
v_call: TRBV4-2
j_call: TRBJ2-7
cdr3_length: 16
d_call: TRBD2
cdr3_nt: TGTGCCAGCAGCCAAGGCCTAGCGGGAGAGGGCTACGAGCAGTACTTC
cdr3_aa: CASSQGLAGEGYEQYF

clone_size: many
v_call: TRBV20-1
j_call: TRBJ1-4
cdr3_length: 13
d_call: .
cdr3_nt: TGCAGTGCTAGAATATCGTCTAATGAAAAACTGTTTTTT
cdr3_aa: CSARISSNEKLFF

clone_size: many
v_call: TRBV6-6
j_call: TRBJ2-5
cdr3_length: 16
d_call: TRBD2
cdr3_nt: TGTGCCAGCAGTTACTTTTGGCCTAGCGGACAAGAGACCCAGTACTTC
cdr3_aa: CASSYFWPSGQETQYF

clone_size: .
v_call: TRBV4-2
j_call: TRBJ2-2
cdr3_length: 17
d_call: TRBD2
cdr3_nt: TGTGCCAGCAGCCGGCGACTAGCGGTCGCGAACACCGGGGAGCTGTTTTTT
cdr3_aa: CASSRRLAVANTGELFF

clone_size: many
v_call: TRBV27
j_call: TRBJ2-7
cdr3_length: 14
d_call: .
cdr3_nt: TGTGCCAGCAGCTTAACGGGAAGCTCCTACGAGCAGTACTTC
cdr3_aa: CASSLTGSSYEQYF

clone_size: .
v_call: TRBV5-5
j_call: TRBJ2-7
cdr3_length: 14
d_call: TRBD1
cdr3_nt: TGTGCCAGCAGTTCCGGGACAGGGATCCACGAGCAGTACTTC
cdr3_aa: CASSSGTGIHEQYF

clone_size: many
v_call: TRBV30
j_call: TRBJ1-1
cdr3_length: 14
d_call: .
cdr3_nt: TGTGCCTGGAAAGGAGGCAGGTTGGACACTGAAGCTTTCTTT
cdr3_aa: CAWKGGRLDTEAFF

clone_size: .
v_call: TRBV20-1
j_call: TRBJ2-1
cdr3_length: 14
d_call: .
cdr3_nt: TGCAGTGCTACTCGGCGAACTAACTACAATGAGCAGTTCTTC
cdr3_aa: CSATRRTNYNEQFF

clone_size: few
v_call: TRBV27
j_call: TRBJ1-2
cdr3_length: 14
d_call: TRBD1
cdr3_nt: TGTGCCAGCAGTTTAGGGTGGGACAGCTATGGCTACACCTTC
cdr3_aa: CASSLGWDSYGYTF

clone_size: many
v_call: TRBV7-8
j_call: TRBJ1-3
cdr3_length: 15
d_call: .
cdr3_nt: TGTGCCAGCAGCTTAGTAGTTAGCTCTGGAAACACCATATATTTT
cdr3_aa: CASSLVVSSGNTIYF

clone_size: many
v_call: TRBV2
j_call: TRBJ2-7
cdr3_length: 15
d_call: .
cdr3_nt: TGTGCCAGCAGGACCACCGGGACTGTCGATGGGGAGCAGTACTTC
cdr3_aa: CASRTTGTVDGEQYF

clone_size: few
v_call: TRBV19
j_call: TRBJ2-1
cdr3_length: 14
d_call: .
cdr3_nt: TGTGCCAGTAGTATTGAGACCCCCCAGGGGGAGCAGTTCTTC
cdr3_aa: CASSIETPQGEQFF

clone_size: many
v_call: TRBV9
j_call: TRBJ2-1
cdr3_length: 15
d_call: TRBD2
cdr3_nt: TGTGCCAGCAGCTTACTAGCGGGGGTTAGCAATGAGCAGTTCTTC
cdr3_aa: CASSLLAGVSNEQFF

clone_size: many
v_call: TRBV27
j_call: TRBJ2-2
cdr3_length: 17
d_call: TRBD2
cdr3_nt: TGTGCCAGCAGTTTAGCCCCGGGGAGGGTGAACACCGGGGAGCTGTTTTTT
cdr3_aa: CASSLAPGRVNTGELFF

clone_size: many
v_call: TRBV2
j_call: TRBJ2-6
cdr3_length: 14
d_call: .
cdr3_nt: TGTGCCAGCACCGGGTGGACTGGGGCCAACGTCCTGACTTTC
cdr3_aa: CASTGWTGANVLTF

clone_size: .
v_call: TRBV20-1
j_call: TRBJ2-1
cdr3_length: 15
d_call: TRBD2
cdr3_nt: TGCAGTGCTAGAGTAGCACTAGCGGGGAACAATGAGCAGTTCTTC
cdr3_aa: CSARVALAGNNEQFF

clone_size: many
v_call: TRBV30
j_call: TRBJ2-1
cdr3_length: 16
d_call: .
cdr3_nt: TGTGCCTGGAGTCCTAAGGCCCTTAGCTCCTACAATGAGCAGTTCTTC
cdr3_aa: CAWSPKALSSYNEQFF

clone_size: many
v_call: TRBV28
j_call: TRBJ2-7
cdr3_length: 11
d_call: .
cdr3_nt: TGTGCCAGCAGTCTCGAAAACGAGCAGTACTTC
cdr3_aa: CASSLENEQYF

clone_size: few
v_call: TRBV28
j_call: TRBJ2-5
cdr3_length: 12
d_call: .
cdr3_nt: TGTGCCAGCAGTTTATTGAGGAGAGCTCAGTACTTC
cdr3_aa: CASSLLRRAQYF

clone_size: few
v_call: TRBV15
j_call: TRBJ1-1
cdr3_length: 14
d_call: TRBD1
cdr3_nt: TGTGCCACCAGCAGGGACAGGACGAACACTGAAGCTTTCTTT
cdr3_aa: CATSRDRTNTEAFF

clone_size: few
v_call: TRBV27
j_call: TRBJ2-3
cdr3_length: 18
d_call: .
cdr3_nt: TGTGCCAGCAGTTTACGGGGGTTTGTTGTGACGGGCACAGATACGCAGTATTTT
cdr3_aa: CASSLRGFVVTGTDTQYF

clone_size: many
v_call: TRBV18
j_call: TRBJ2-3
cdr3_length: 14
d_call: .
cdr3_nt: TGTGCCAGCTCACCCTCCCCCGGCACAGATACGCAGTATTTT
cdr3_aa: CASSPSPGTDTQYF

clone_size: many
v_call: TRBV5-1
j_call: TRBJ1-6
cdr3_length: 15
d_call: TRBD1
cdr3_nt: TGCGCCAGCAGCTTGGACACAGGGGGTGGGTCACCCCTCCACTTT
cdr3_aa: CASSLDTGGGSPLHF

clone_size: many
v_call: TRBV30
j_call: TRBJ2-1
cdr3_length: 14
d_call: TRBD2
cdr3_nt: TGTGCCTGGAACCCCCGGGGGGCCTACAATGAGCAGTTCTTC
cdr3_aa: CAWNPRGAYNEQFF

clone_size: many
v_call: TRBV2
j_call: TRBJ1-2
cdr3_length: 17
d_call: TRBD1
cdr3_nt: TGTGCCAATCAAGATTCAGGGACAGCGACTACCTCCTATGGCTACACCTTC
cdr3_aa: CANQDSGTATTSYGYTF

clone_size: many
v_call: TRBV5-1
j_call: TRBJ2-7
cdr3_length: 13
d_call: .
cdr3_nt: TGCGCCAGCAGCTTTCGGATAGGGACCGAGCAGTACTTC
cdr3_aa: CASSFRIGTEQYF

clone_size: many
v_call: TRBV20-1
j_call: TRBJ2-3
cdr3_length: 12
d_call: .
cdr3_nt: TGCAGTGCTAGAGGGAATCCCGATACGCAGTATTTT
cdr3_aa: CSARGNPDTQYF

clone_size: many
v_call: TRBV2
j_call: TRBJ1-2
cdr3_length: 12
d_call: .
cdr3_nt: TGTGCCAGCAGAGGCGGAAACTATGGCTACACCTTC
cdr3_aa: CASRGGNYGYTF